This T cell receptor beta chain was identified in a study of T cell repertoires in cytomegalovirus infection (dated by TCRdb to between 2018 and 2020). Study-level background: The HLA type of each donor mattered for the analysis, because public TCR beta signatures pointed to carriage of CMV infection along with the matching HLA type. The paper's findings and limits, for the study overall: In the ex vivo response, HLA-C-restricted CMV-specific TCR beta clonotypes were dominant, and in two of eight donors the single most frequent clonotype came from this HLA-C-restricted group. In both this cohort and an independent cohort of some 380 donors, the cumulative frequency of public TCR beta family members distinguished carriers of CMV infection plus the relevant HLA type.

Reads for this sample came from an Illumina HiSeq 1500. TCRdb took the public reads, trimmed them with fastp at Q25, ran MiXCR for clone calling and kept in-frame beta chains. Every distinct CDR3 protein forms one entry, paired with its most common genes and DNA. The sample profile shows more than 150,000 distinct CDR3 sequences; approximately 17% of them were found once. The top ten constitute about 17% of the sample. About this clonotype itself: The antigen this receptor binds is unknown. The sample holds no much larger clone one base away, and base qualities are not on file.

This clonotype was obtained from a human donor in good health (CMV status not recorded). Some clones in this sample may be carry-over from other donors' samples. Sequenced: CD8+ T cells from PBMCs.

For the CDR3, the sequence is CASSLALSASLADSGANVLTF. The DNA is TGTGCCAGCAGCTTAGCCCTATCCGCGTCCCTAGCGGACTCTGGGGCCAACGTCCTGACTTTC. The chain links TRBV7-6 with TRBJ2-6, with 7 bases aligning to TRBD2. Compared with germline, V lacks 0 bases and J lacks 0 bases; bases without a gene match: 14. CDR1 and CDR2 are read off the germline V gene as SGHVS and FNYEAQ. The CDR3, cysteine through phenylalanine, is 21 amino acids long. Left in the record is the CDR3 DNA by itself, 63 bases read in frame from the first base.